This T cell receptor beta chain was recorded in a study of blood T cell repertoires in COVID-19. Across the whole study: Samples came from the United States, Italy and Spain, spanning acute and convalescent COVID-19. From T cells, B-cell-depleted T cells, or PBMCs came the material, which was cDNA or gDNA.

In the authors' methods: Amplified reference gene primers provided the basis for estimating nucleated cell counts. The protocol was immunoSEQ multiplex PCR, while the TCRdb copy is restricted to in-frame clones and leaves out a portion. V, J and clone size derive from that table, while D and trimming were established from the DNA sequence. The data contain approximately 81,000 clones, around 89% of them singletons. This clone was recorded only once. The V and J ends lost 7 bases and 1 base respectively, with 7 bases between them. This CDR3 spans 11 amino acids. Germline values: CDR1 SQVTM, CDR2 ANQGSEA. Individuals aged roughly 18 to 90 years were recruited from roughly 23 US areas.

The sequence derives from a woman between 45 and 60 years old with acute COVID-19. The chain recombines TRBV29-1 with TRBJ1-1; D is unresolved. The specimen was PBMCs or T cells enriched from blood (not recorded which). The CDR3 sequence: CSARRNTEAFF. CDR3 sequence (DNA): TGCAGCGCCCGTCGGAACACTGAAGCTTTCTTT.